This is a list of T cell receptor beta chains from one sample in a study of metastatic and nonmetastatic thyroid tumors. TCRdb reanalyzed the PCR reads via MiXCR. Seen here are tens of thousands of clones, 15% observed once, and the top ten hold approximately 3.4%. The source material was blood. These receptors were collected from a female donor with papillary thyroid cancer or a benign thyroid nodule (not recorded which). Some clones in this sample may be carry-over from other donors' samples. CDR3s include the opening cysteine and the closing phenylalanine or tryptophan. A D gene is named only where the DNA matches it firmly. Size is stated for part of the rows, as once, few or many counts, or as a class when the clone is expanded.

j_gene | v_gene | abundance | d_gene | CDR3aa | CDR3nt
TRBJ2-1 | TRBV19 | many | TRBD2 | CASSITASGRARRAEQFF | TGTGCCAGTAGTATCACGGCTAGCGGGAGGGCCAGGCGTGCTGAGCAGTTCTTC
TRBJ1-6 | TRBV7-8 | NA | NA | CASSLRRSSYNSPLHF | TGTGCCAGCAGCTTAAGACGGAGCTCCTATAATTCACCCCTCCACTTT
TRBJ2-1 | TRBV10-3 | NA | TRBD2 | CAISESGPGGPINEKFF | TGTGCCATCAGTGAGTCGGGTCCGGGAGGACCCATTAATGAGAAGTTCTTC
TRBJ2-2 | TRBV5-5 | many | NA | CASSLALTNTGELFF | TGTGCCAGCAGCTTGGCACTCACGAACACCGGGGAGCTGTTTTTT
TRBJ1-1 | TRBV10-2 | many | TRBD1 | CATKQGEDTEAFF | TGCGCCACCAAGCAGGGGGAGGACACTGAAGCTTTCTTT
TRBJ2-3 | TRBV30 | many | NA | CAWSAGGLYTDTQYF | TGTGCCTGGAGCGCCGGGGGGCTGTACACAGATACGCAGTATTTT
TRBJ1-3 | TRBV6-1 | NA | NA | CASIRWGEDTIYF | TGTGCCAGCATTCGGTGGGGGGAGGACACCATATATTTT
TRBJ2-1 | TRBV18 | many | NA | CASSLAVPSAYNEQFF | TGTGCCAGCTCACTTGCAGTCCCGTCAGCCTACAATGAGCAGTTCTTC
TRBJ2-7 | TRBV15 | many | TRBD1 | CATSRDFGDRDMYEQYF | TGTGCCACCAGCAGAGATTTTGGGGACAGGGATATGTACGAGCAGTACTTC
TRBJ1-5 | TRBV19 | many | NA | CASSSGTLNQPQHF | TGTGCCAGTAGTTCAGGGACACTCAATCAGCCCCAGCATTTT
TRBJ2-1 | TRBV2 | many | TRBD2 | CASGSASGIYEQFF | TGTGCCAGCGGGAGCGCTAGCGGGATCTATGAGCAGTTCTTC
TRBJ1-5 | TRBV27 | many | NA | CASSLRLNQPQHF | TGTGCCAGCAGTTTGAGGCTCAATCAGCCCCAGCATTTT
TRBJ2-7 | TRBV2 | NA | TRBD2 | CASSVVAGNRHF | TGCGCCAGCAGTGTTGTAGCGGGGAACCGACACTTC
TRBJ2-7 | TRBV5-8 | many | NA | CASSLAGGSWVNEQYF | TGTGCCAGCAGCTTGGCGGGCGGCTCCTGGGTCAACGAGCAGTACTTC
TRBJ2-1 | TRBV4-2 | NA | NA | CASSPRAVLSTSSYNEQFF | TGTGCCAGCAGCCCCCGGGCGGTACTTTCGACGAGCTCCTACAATGAGCAGTTCTTC
TRBJ1-3 | TRBV6-4 | many | NA | CASSDPKSGNTIYF | TGTGCCAGCAGTGACCCTAAATCTGGAAACACCATATATTTT
TRBJ2-3 | TRBV11-1 | many | TRBD1 | CASSPVGTGVATDTQYF | TGTGCCAGCAGCCCAGTCGGGACAGGGGTCGCTACAGATACGCAGTATTTT
TRBJ2-2 | TRBV20-1 | many | TRBD2 | CSARTSGRVGTGELFF | TGCAGTGCTAGGACTAGCGGGAGAGTGGGGACCGGGGAGCTGTTTTTT
TRBJ2-3 | TRBV6-1 | NA | TRBD2 | CASSESLAGPDTQYF | TGTGCCAGCAGTGAATCTCTAGCGGGACCAGATACGCAGTATTTT
TRBJ2-1 | TRBV28 | NA | TRBD2 | CASSPVTSGSSYNEQFF | TGTGCCAGCAGCCCGGTGACTAGCGGGAGCTCCTACAATGAGCAGTTCTTC
TRBJ2-3 | TRBV6-1 | many | NA | CASSFGASASTDTQYF | TGTGCCAGTTCGTTTGGGGCTAGCGCGAGCACAGATACGCAGTATTTT
TRBJ2-3 | TRBV11-2 | many | TRBD2 | CASKDGTSGPLRTDTQYF | TGTGCCAGCAAAGACGGGACTAGCGGGCCCCTCCGCACAGATACGCAGTATTTT
TRBJ2-5 | TRBV6-5 | medium-sized | NA | CASSYSKVPRETQYF | TGTGCCAGCAGTTACTCGAAGGTCCCGAGGGAGACCCAGTACTTC
TRBJ1-2 | TRBV6-1 | NA | TRBD1 | CASNRQGALGYTF | TGTGCCAGCAATAGACAGGGGGCGCTTGGCTACACCTTC
TRBJ1-5 | TRBV5-1 | once | TRBD1 | CASSLGKGARSNQPQHF | TGCGCCAGCAGCTTAGGCAAGGGGGCGAGGAGCAATCAGCCCCAGCATTTT
TRBJ2-5 | TRBV11-1 | NA | NA | CASSLASLETQYF | TGTGCCAGCAGCTTAGCTAGTCTGGAGACCCAGTACTTC
TRBJ2-3 | TRBV28 | many | NA | CASSLAGLNTQYF | TGTGCCAGCAGTTTAGCGGGGTTAAATACGCAGTATTTT
TRBJ2-5 | TRBV25-1 | many | TRBD1 | CASSESRVTGEETQYF | TGTGCCAGCAGTGAAAGTAGAGTGACAGGGGAAGAGACCCAGTACTTC
TRBJ2-7 | TRBV7-8 | medium-sized | NA | CASSLRIRESSYEQYF | TGTGCCAGCAGCCTCCGCATCCGAGAGAGCTCCTACGAGCAGTACTTC
TRBJ1-1 | TRBV9 | many | NA | CASSNGDEAFF | TGTGCCAGCAGCAACGGTGATGAAGCTTTCTTT
TRBJ1-2 | TRBV28 | many | NA | CASSMNPPGAYGYTF | TGTGCCAGCAGTATGAATCCCCCAGGGGCCTATGGCTACACCTTC
TRBJ1-4 | TRBV25-1 | many | NA | CASSDYQGVYFF | TGTGCCAGCAGTGATTACCAAGGGGTTTACTTTTTT
TRBJ2-7 | TRBV28 | medium-sized | NA | CASAQGGQRYEQYF | TGTGCCAGCGCCCAGGGGGGACAGCGCTACGAGCAGTACTTC
TRBJ2-1 | TRBV4-1 | many | TRBD1 | CASSQTAGTGEVQFF | TGCGCCAGCAGCCAGACCGCCGGGACAGGGGAGGTGCAGTTCTTC
TRBJ2-3 | TRBV30 | many | TRBD2 | CAWQTFSGRHTDTQYF | TGTGCCTGGCAGACCTTTAGCGGGAGACACACAGATACGCAGTATTTT
TRBJ1-6 | TRBV28 | medium-sized | NA | CASSFQDPAPLHF | TGTGCCAGCAGTTTCCAGGATCCGGCACCCCTCCACTTT
TRBJ2-1 | TRBV7-9 | many | TRBD2 | CASSPGLAGEGEQFF | TGTGCCAGCAGCCCAGGACTAGCGGGAGAGGGTGAGCAGTTCTTC
TRBJ2-7 | TRBV4-1 | medium-sized | NA | CASSQDRAPSYEQYF | TGCGCCAGCAGCCAAGACAGGGCGCCTTCCTACGAGCAGTACTTC
TRBJ1-2 | TRBV6-1 | NA | TRBD1 | CASDEQGYGYTF | TGTGCCAGCGATGAACAGGGGTATGGCTACACCTTC
TRBJ2-1 | TRBV4-2 | NA | TRBD1 | CASSQVDRDNEQFF | TGTGCCAGCAGCCAAGTGGACAGGGACAATGAGCAGTTCTTC
TRBJ2-7 | TRBV2 | medium-sized | TRBD2 | CASSELAGRPYEQYF | TGTGCCAGCAGTGAACTAGCGGGAAGGCCCTACGAGCAGTACTTC
TRBJ2-5 | TRBV28 | many | NA | CASSFRSGLDQETQYF | TGTGCCAGCAGTTTTAGGTCAGGGCTCGACCAAGAGACCCAGTACTTC
TRBJ2-1 | TRBV11-2 | NA | TRBD2 | CASSLGLAGVVEQFF | TGTGCCAGCAGCTTGGGACTAGCGGGAGTTGTTGAGCAGTTCTTC
TRBJ2-3 | TRBV20-1 | NA | NA | CSASMADTQYF | TGCAGTGCTAGTATGGCAGATACGCAGTATTTT
TRBJ2-7 | TRBV12-3/TRBV12-4 | medium-sized | TRBD2 | CASSLITGLAYEQYF | TGTGCCAGCAGTTTAATAACAGGACTAGCGTACGAGCAGTACTTC
TRBJ1-2 | TRBV12-3/TRBV12-4 | few | NA | CASSSSTDGIIGYTF | TGTGCCAGCAGCTCTTCAACTGACGGAATTATAGGCTACACCTTC
TRBJ2-3 | TRBV10-3 | many | TRBD2 | CAISESAGLAGKGPDTQYF | TGTGCCATCAGTGAGTCGGCGGGACTAGCGGGAAAGGGTCCAGATACGCAGTATTTT
TRBJ2-1 | TRBV6-1 | NA | TRBD1 | CASNKGQGDPNEQFF | TGTGCCAGCAATAAAGGACAGGGGGATCCCAATGAGCAGTTCTTC
TRBJ2-2 | TRBV6-1 | many | TRBD2 | CASTPTSGRNTGELFF | TGTGCCAGCACTCCAACTAGCGGGAGAAACACCGGGGAGCTGTTTTTT
TRBJ2-7 | TRBV6-5 | NA | NA | CASIRSGQGYEQYF | TGTGCCAGCATTAGGTCGGGGCAGGGCTACGAGCAGTACTTC
TRBJ2-1 | TRBV12-3/TRBV12-4 | NA | NA | CASSPGDMAGGDKQFF | TGTGCCAGCAGTCCCGGAGACATGGCAGGAGGCGATAAGCAGTTCTTC
TRBJ1-4 | TRBV25-1 | many | TRBD1 | CASSESGQVREKLFF | TGTGCCAGCAGTGAGAGTGGACAGGTACGGGAAAAACTGTTTTTT
TRBJ2-2 | TRBV18 | many | NA | CASSPQGWSGELFF | TGTGCCAGCTCCCCACAGGGATGGTCCGGGGAGCTGTTTTTT
TRBJ2-7 | TRBV6-1 | few | TRBD1 | CASSEDRGHEQYF | TGTGCCAGCAGCGAGGACAGGGGCCACGAGCAGTACTTC